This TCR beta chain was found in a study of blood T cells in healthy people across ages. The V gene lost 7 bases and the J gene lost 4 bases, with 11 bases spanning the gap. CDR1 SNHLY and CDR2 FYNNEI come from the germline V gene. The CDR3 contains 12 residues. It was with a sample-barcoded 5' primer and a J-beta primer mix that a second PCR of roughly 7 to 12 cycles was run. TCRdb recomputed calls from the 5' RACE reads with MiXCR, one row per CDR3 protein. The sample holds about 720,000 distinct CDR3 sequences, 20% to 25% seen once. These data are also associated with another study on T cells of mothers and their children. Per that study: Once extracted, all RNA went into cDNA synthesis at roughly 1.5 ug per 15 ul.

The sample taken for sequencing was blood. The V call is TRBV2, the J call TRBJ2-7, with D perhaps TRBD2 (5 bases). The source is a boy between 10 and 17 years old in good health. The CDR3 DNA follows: TGTGCCAGCACATCTGGACTGTACGAGCAGTACTTC. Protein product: CASTSGLYEQYF. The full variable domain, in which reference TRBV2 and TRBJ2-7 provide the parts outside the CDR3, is EPEVTQTPSHQVTQMGQEVILRCVPISNHLYFYWYRQILGQKVEFLVSFYNNEISEKSEIFDDQFSVERPDGSNFTLKIRSTKLEDSAMYFCASTSGLYEQYFGPGTRLTVT.